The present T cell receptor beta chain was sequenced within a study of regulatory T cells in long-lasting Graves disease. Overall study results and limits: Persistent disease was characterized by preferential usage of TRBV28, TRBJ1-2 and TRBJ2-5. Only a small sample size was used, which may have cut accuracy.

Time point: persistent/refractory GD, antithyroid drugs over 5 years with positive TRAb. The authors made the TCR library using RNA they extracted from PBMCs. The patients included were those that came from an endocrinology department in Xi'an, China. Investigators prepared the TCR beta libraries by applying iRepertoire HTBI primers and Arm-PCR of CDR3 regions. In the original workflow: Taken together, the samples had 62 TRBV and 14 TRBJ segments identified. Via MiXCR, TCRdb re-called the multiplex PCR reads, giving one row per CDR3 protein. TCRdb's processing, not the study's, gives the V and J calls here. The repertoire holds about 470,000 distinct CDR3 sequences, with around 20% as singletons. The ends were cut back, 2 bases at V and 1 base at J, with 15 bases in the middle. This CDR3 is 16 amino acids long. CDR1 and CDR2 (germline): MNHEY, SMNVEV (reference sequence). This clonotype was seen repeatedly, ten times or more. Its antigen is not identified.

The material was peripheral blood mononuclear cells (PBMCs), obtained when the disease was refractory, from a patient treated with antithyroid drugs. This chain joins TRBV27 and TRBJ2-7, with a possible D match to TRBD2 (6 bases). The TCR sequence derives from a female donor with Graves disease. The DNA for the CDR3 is TGTGCCAGCAGTTTAGCGGGCGGGGATCTATCCTACGAGCAGTACTTC. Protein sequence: CASSLAGGDLSYEQYF.